Sequencing of this T cell receptor beta chain was carried out in a study of cytomegalovirus exposure and HLA in healthy donors. At the level of the study: Around 89 million unique TCRs from HLA-typed donors made up an early data release. The study's findings and limits: Overall, 164 TCR beta chains were annotated as cytomegalovirus-associated.

In nominal health when sampled, donors likely had unrecorded immune exposures nonetheless. Details on this clone: Its antigen remains unknown.

The CDR3 covers 12 residues. V lost 4 bases, J lost 10 bases, and 5 bases stayed unmatched. Germline values: CDR1 SGHRS, CDR2 YFSETQ. With 60 Vbeta and 13 Jbeta primers, the PCR was carried out. The table came from immunoSEQ multiplex PCR; TCRdb's copy has only in-frame clones and leaves some out. The table has around 190,000 clones, roughly 79% seen once; the top ten hold under 2%. The receptor's source is a man younger than 45 in good health and CMV-seronegative. The sample taken for sequencing was PBMCs. V gene TRBV5-1 combines with J gene TRBJ2-1; 7 bases match TRBD2. For the CDR3, the DNA is TGCGCCAGCAGCCTGACTAGCTCCGAGCAGTTCTTC. Amino acid sequence: CASSLTSSEQFF. Together with reference TRBV5-1 and TRBJ2-1, the CDR3 gives the full variable domain: KAGVTQTPRYLIKTRGQQVTLSCSPISGHRSVSWYQQTPGQGLQFLFEYFSETQRNKGNFPGRFSGRQFSNSRSEMNVSTLELGDSALYLCASSLTSSEQFFGPGTRLTVL.